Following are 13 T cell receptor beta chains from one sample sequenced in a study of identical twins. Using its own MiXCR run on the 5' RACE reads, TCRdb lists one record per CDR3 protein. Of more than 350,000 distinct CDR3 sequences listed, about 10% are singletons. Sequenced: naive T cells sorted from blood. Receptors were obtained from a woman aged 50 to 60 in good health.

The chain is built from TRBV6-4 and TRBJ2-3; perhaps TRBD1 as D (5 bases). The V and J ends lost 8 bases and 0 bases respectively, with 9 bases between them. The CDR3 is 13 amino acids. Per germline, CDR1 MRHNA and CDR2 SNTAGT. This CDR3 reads CASGADSTDTQYF. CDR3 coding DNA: TGTGCCAGCGGGGCAGACAGCACAGATACGCAGTATTTT.

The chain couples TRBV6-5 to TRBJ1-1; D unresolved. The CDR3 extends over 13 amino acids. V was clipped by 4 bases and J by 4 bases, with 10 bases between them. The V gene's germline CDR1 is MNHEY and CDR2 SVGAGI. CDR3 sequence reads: CASSFTDGTEAFF. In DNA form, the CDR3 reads TGTGCCAGCAGTTTCACGGACGGCACTGAAGCTTTCTTT.

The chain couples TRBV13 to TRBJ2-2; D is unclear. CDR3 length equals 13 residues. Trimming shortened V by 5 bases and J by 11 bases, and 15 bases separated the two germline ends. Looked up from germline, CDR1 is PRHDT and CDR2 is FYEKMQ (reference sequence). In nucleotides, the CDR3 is TGTGCCAGCAGCCCTCTTAGCTATGGAGAGCTGTTTTTT. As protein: CASSPLSYGELFF.

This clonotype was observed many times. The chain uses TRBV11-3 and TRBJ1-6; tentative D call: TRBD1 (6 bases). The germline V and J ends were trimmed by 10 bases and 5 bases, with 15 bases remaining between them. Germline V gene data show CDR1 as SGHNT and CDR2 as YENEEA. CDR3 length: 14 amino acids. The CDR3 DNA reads TGTGCCACCAAGGGACACCCGAATAATTCACCCCTCCACTTT. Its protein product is CATKGHPNNSPLHF.

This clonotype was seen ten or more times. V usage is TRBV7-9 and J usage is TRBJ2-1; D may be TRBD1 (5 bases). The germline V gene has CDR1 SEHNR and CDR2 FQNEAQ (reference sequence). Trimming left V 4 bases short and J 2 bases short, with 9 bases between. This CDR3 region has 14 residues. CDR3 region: CASSYEGAYNEQFF. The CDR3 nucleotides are TGTGCCAGCAGCTATGAAGGGGCCTACAATGAGCAGTTCTTC.

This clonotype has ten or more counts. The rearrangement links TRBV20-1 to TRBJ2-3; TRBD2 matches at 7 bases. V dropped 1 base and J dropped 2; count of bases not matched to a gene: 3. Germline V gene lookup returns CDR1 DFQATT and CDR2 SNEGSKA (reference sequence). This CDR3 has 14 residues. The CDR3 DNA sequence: TGCAGTGCTAGAGGAGCGGGAAACACAGATACGCAGTATTTT. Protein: CSARGAGNTDTQYF.

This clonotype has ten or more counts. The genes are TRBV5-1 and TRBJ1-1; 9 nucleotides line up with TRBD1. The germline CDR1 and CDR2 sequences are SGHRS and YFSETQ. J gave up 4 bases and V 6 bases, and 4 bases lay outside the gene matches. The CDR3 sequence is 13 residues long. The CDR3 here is CASKDRGGTEAFF. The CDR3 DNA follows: TGCGCCAGCAAGGACAGGGGTGGCACTGAAGCTTTCTTT.

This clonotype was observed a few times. CDR3 coding DNA: TGTGCCACCAGCGCTAGGACTAGCGGGAGGTACAATGAGCAGTTCTTC. It yields the protein CATSARTSGRYNEQFF. V gene TRBV15 combines with J gene TRBJ2-1; 14 positions agree with TRBD2. The CDR3 sequence is 16 residues long. The trim removed 5 bases at V and 4 bases at J, leaving 4 bases unmatched. Germline lookup yields CDR1 LNHNV and CDR2 YYDKDF (reference sequence).

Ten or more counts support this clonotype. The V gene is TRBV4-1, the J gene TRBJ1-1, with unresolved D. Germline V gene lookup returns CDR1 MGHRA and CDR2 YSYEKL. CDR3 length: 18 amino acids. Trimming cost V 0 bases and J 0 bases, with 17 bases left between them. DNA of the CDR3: TGCGCCAGCAGCCAAGAGGCGCCGAGGCGTAAAATGAACACTGAAGCTTTCTTT. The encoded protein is CASSQEAPRRKMNTEAFF.

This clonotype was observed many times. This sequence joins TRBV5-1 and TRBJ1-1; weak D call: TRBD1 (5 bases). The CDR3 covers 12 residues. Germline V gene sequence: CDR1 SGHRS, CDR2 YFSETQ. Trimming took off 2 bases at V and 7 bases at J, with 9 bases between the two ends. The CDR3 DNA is TGCGCCAGCAGCTTTTCAGGGCATGAAGCTTTCTTT. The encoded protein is CASSFSGHEAFF.

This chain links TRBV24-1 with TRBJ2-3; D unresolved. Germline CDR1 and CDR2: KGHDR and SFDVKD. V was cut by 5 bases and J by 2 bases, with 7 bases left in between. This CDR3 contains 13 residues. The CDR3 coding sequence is TGTGCCACCAGTGTAGGACCCACAGATACGCAGTATTTT. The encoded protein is CATSVGPTDTQYF.

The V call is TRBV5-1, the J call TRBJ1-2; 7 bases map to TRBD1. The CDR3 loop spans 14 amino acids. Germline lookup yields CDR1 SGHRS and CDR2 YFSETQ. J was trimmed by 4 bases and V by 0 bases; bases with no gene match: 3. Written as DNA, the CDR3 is TGCGCCAGCAGCTTGGCAGGGGGGATCTATGGCTACACCTTC. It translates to CASSLAGGIYGYTF.

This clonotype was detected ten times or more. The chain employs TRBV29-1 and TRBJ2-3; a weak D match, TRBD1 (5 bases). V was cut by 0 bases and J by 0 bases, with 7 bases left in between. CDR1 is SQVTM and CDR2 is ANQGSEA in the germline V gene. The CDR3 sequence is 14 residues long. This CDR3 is CSVEDRGSTDTQYF. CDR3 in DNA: TGCAGCGTTGAAGATAGGGGAAGCACAGATACGCAGTATTTT.